These 21 T cell receptor beta chains were all obtained from the same sample, sequenced in a study of patients and donors after allogeneic stem cell transplantation. TCRdb re-called the RT-PCR reads with MiXCR, one entry per CDR3 protein. The data hold fewer than 250,000 distinct CDR3 sequences, with roughly 15% observed a single time. Sequencing was performed on blood, either unsorted or a sorted T cell fraction (not recorded which). These receptors all come from a human donor who was either an allogeneic HSCT recipient or a stem cell or donor lymphocyte infusion donor (not recorded which). It is not recorded whose cells these are; they may come from a transplant donor.

The chain joins TRBV6-5 to TRBJ2-2, with 8 bases aligning to TRBD2. CDR3 length equals 15 residues. CDR1 is MNHEY and CDR2 is SVGAGI in the germline V gene. Losses at the gene ends were 2 bases for V and 5 bases for J; bases not matched to a gene: 4. In nucleotides, the CDR3 is TGTGCCAGCAGTTACCGGCCGGGAGGGACCGGGGAGCTGTTTTTT. It is translated as CASSYRPGGTGELFF.

This chain links TRBV20-1 with TRBJ2-3; no firm D call. Trimming cost V 1 base and J 1 base, with 15 bases left between them. Germline assignment: CDR1 DFQATT and CDR2 SNEGSKA (reference sequence). The length of the CDR3 is 16 residues. In nucleotides, the CDR3 is TGCAGTGCTAGAGCTTTTGGTAGACCTGGCACAGATACGCAGTATTTT. Translation gives CSARAFGRPGTDTQYF.

This clonotype was counted a few times. The chain has TRBV29-1 and TRBJ1-1; 9 nucleotides line up with TRBD1. Germline values: CDR1 SQVTM, CDR2 ANQGSEA. V lost 7 bases to trimming and J lost 4 bases; unmatched junction nucleotides: 10. The CDR3 contains 14 residues. As DNA, the CDR3 is TGCAGCGCAAAAGGACAGGGGACGAGCACTGAAGCTTTCTTT. Translation: CSAKGQGTSTEAFF. The variable domain in full, with the rest retrieved from reference TRBV29-1 and TRBJ1-1, is SAVISQKPSRDICQRGTSLTIQCQVDSQVTMMFWYRQQPGQSLTLIATANQGSEATYESGFVIDKFPISRPNLTFSTLTVSNMSPEDSSIYLCSAKGQGTSTEAFFGQGTRLTVV.

This chain connects TRBV5-1 to TRBJ1-2; D is perhaps TRBD1 (6 bases). Trimming removed 4 bases from V and 0 bases from J, with 10 bases in between. Germline V lookup: CDR1 SGHRS, CDR2 YFSETQ. The CDR3 loop spans 14 amino acids. The CDR3 DNA is TGCGCCAGCAGCCCGGGACAACCTAACTATGGCTACACCTTC. Residues: CASSPGQPNYGYTF.

A few counts support this clonotype. The chain has TRBV12-3 or TRBV12-4 and TRBJ2-5; TRBD1 might be the D (6 bases). The germline V and J ends were trimmed by 6 bases and 5 bases, with 13 bases remaining between them. The CDR3 runs 13 residues. CDR3 in DNA: TGTGCCAGCAGACTCGATCAGGGGGAGACCCAGTACTTC. Amino acid sequence: CASRLDQGETQYF.

The rearrangement joins TRBV18 to TRBJ1-5; D call uncertain. The CDR3 extends over 12 amino acids. V shed 4 bases and J shed 10 bases, with 11 bases lying between them. CDR1 is KGHSH and CDR2 is LQKENI in the germline V gene. In nucleotides, the CDR3 is TGTGCCAGCTCACTGCCGATGGGACCCCAGCATTTT. Protein sequence: CASSLPMGPQHF.

This clonotype was seen repeatedly, ten times or more. This chain uses TRBV7-8 with TRBJ1-5, with TRBD1 as a possible D gene (5 bases). In germline, CDR1 is SGHVS, CDR2 FQNEAQ. The CDR3 spans 17 residues. V gave up 4 bases and J gave up 5 bases, with 21 bases separating them. CDR3 sequence: CASSSRTGTEHYQPQHF. The DNA of the CDR3 is TGTGCCAGCAGCTCGAGAACCGGGACGGAGCACTATCAGCCCCAGCATTTT.

A remark on this clonotype: Mismatch with germline at one junction end may stem from a read error. The chain has TRBV18 and TRBJ1-1; 7 bases fit TRBD1. This CDR3 region has 13 residues. Germline V CDR1 and CDR2: KGHSH, LQKENI. CDR3 sequence: CASASTGNAEAFF. The CDR3 bases are TGTGCCAGCGCGTCGACAGGGAACGCTGAAGCTTTCTTT.

This clonotype has only a few counts. V and J are TRBV5-1 and TRBJ2-1, with a possible D match to TRBD2 (5 bases). V was pared by 2 bases and J by 9 bases, with 6 bases between. Germline assignment: CDR1 SGHRS and CDR2 YFSETQ. The CDR3 length is 11 residues. Here the CDR3 reads CASSFGVEQFF. As DNA, the CDR3 is TGCGCCAGCAGCTTCGGGGTTGAGCAGTTCTTC.

The V and J genes are TRBV5-1 and TRBJ2-7, with 8 positions matching TRBD2. Germline CDR1 and CDR2: SGHRS and YFSETQ. Unmatched junction bases numbered 8, after V lost 4 bases and J lost 5 bases. This CDR3 is 14 amino acids long. Here the CDR3 DNA reads TGCGCCAGCAGCAACGGACTAGCTCCACACGAGCAGTACTTC. Its protein is CASSNGLAPHEQYF.

This clonotype occurred a few times. The chain carries TRBV6-2 or TRBV6-3 and TRBJ1-5; D call uncertain. The germline V and J ends were trimmed by 6 bases and 0 bases, with 12 bases remaining between them. Per the germline V gene, CDR1 is MNHEY and CDR2 is SVGEGT. This CDR3 contains 15 residues. The CDR3 region is CASSPRRYSNQPQHF. CDR3 bases: TGTGCCAGCAGCCCCAGACGTTATAGCAATCAGCCCCAGCATTTT.

The chain employs TRBV7-8 and TRBJ1-5; perhaps TRBD1 as D (6 bases). Germline lookup yields CDR1 SGHVS and CDR2 FQNEAQ. V was pared by 7 bases and J by 4 bases, with 17 bases between. This CDR3 has 15 amino acids. In DNA, the CDR3 is TGTGCCAGCACCTCGCTCCGGGGGCCGAATCAGCCCCAGCATTTT. Its protein is CASTSLRGPNQPQHF.

The chain carries TRBV5-8 and TRBJ2-5; no clear D gene. V lost 7 bases to trimming and J lost 6 bases, with 7 bases between them. This CDR3 has 10 amino acids. Per the germline V gene, CDR1 is SGHTS and CDR2 is YDEGEE. This CDR3 reads CASGEKTQYF. Here the CDR3 DNA reads TGTGCCAGCGGGGAAAAGACCCAGTACTTC.

The chain employs TRBV24-1 and TRBJ2-2; 7 positions match TRBD1. The CDR3 is made up of 15 amino acids. Germline CDR1 reads KGHDR; CDR2 reads SFDVKD. Trimming at V came to 3 bases and at J to 5 bases, leaving 5 bases not matched to a gene. The CDR3 region is CATSDQTGWTGELFF. The DNA of the CDR3 is TGTGCCACCAGTGATCAGACAGGGTGGACCGGGGAGCTGTTTTTT.

The chain carries TRBV15 and TRBJ2-7; 13 positions match TRBD2. The CDR3 spans 17 residues. J lost 4 bases, V lost 0 bases, and 6 bases had no gene match. Germline lookup yields CDR1 LNHNV and CDR2 YYDKDF (reference sequence). For the CDR3, the DNA is TGTGCCACCAGCAGAGATTACGGGACTAGCGGGACTTACGAGCAGTACTTC. Protein product: CATSRDYGTSGTYEQYF.

This clonotype was observed a handful of times. The V and J genes are TRBV12-3 or TRBV12-4 and TRBJ2-5; D might be TRBD1 (6 bases). The CDR3 loop spans 15 amino acids. V lost 5 bases, J lost 2 bases, and 15 bases lay in between. The CDR3 bases are TGTGCCAGCAGTCCACAGGGAATAGGGCAAGAGACCCAGTACTTC. This codes for CASSPQGIGQETQYF.

Ten or more counts support this clonotype. V and J are TRBV7-9 and TRBJ2-3, with D uncertain. Per germline, CDR1 SEHNR and CDR2 FQNEAQ (reference sequence). The V and J ends lost 5 bases and 4 bases respectively, with 10 bases between them. The CDR3 contains 13 residues. CDR3 amino acids: CASSPLGPDTQYF. The CDR3, as DNA: TGTGCCAGCAGCCCCCTGGGTCCAGATACGCAGTATTTT.

This chain joins TRBV12-5 and TRBJ2-4, with 8 nucleotides matching TRBD1. Germline V CDR1 and CDR2: LGHNT, FRNRAP. This CDR3 comprises 18 residues. Trimming removed 1 base from V and 0 bases from J; junction bases left unmatched: 8. The CDR3: CASGLGTGPSIAKNIQYF. CDR3 DNA: TGTGCTAGTGGTTTGGGGACAGGGCCGTCTATAGCCAAAAACATTCAGTACTTC.

This clonotype came up a few times. This rearrangement joins TRBV12-3 or TRBV12-4 to TRBJ1-2; D perhaps matches TRBD1 (5 bases). V was clipped by 8 bases and J by 7 bases, with 26 bases between them. The CDR3 length is 16 residues. This CDR3 reads CASAFFRDGYGAGYTF. The CDR3 DNA reads TGTGCCAGCGCCTTCTTCCGGGACGGCTACGGGGCTGGCTACACCTTC.

Many counts were recorded for this clonotype. The chain couples TRBV10-3 to TRBJ1-1; D not resolved. The germline gives CDR1 ENHRY, CDR2 SYGVKD. The V gene lost 6 bases and the J gene lost 1 base, with 12 bases spanning the gap. This CDR3 comprises 14 residues. The CDR3 protein is CAISSQRSNTEAFF. The CDR3 nucleotides are TGTGCCATCAGCTCCCAGAGGTCGAACACTGAAGCTTTCTTT.

The chain has TRBV5-1 and TRBJ2-3, with D perhaps being TRBD1 or TRBD2 (6 bases each). This CDR3 spans 16 amino acids. V lost 4 bases and J 0 bases, leaving 15 bases between the germline ends. Germline V gene sequence: CDR1 SGHRS, CDR2 YFSETQ. DNA for the CDR3: TGCGCCAGCAGCCGGGGGCTAAAGTCAAGCACAGATACGCAGTATTTT. The encoded protein is CASSRGLKSSTDTQYF.